Each of the 10 T cell receptor beta chains below was sequenced from the same sample in a study of blood T cells in healthy people across ages. Next came a second PCR, run for about 6 to 11 cycles, which used a sample-barcoded 5' primer along with a J-beta primer mix. MiXCR, applied by TCRdb to the 5' RACE reads, yields one record per CDR3 protein. The sample has 850,000 to 950,000 distinct CDR3 sequences; roughly 26% are singletons. Sequences were obtained from blood. All receptors come from a woman aged 80 or over in good health.

This clonotype was picked up many times. The chain combines TRBV5-1 with TRBJ2-3; TRBD1 matches at 9 bases. The germline V gene has CDR1 SGHRS and CDR2 YFSETQ. V gave up 2 bases and J gave up 0 bases; unmatched junction bases: 4. This CDR3 comprises 16 residues. The CDR3 loop reads CASSLTGTGSTDTQYF. The CDR3 DNA is TGCGCCAGCAGCTTAACCGGGACAGGGAGCACAGATACGCAGTATTTT.

This clonotype was detected ten times or more. This chain links TRBV7-2 with TRBJ2-1, with 15 bases that match TRBD2. CDR1 and CDR2 from the germline V gene are SGHTA and FQGNSA. Trimming at V came to 5 bases and at J to 2 bases, leaving 4 bases not matched to a gene. The CDR3 is made up of 17 amino acids. The CDR3 coding sequence is TGTGCCAGCAGCGGCAGGACTAGCGGGGGGGCCTACAATGAGCAGTTCTTC. Translating gives CASSGRTSGGAYNEQFF.

This clonotype was observed a single time. The chain is built from TRBV30 and TRBJ1-2, with a possible D match to TRBD1 (6 bases). Germline V gene sequence: CDR1 GTSNPN, CDR2 SVGIG (reference sequence). Trimming cost V 1 base and J 3 bases, with 12 bases left between them. There are 14 residues in the CDR3. This CDR3 is CAWSEYREDYGYTF. CDR3 in DNA: TGTGCCTGGAGTGAGTACAGGGAGGACTATGGCTACACCTTC.

The rearrangement links TRBV30 to TRBJ1-5; D is unresolved. The V end was cut by 3 bases, the J end by 3 bases, with 9 bases between. From germline, CDR1 is GTSNPN and CDR2 SVGIG (reference sequence). This CDR3 is 13 amino acids long. The CDR3 loop is CAWSRGPNQPQHF. As DNA, the CDR3 is TGTGCCTGGAGCCGAGGCCCCAATCAGCCCCAGCATTTT.

This clonotype was observed once. The junction departs from the called germline gene at one end, perhaps through a read error. This chain joins TRBV4-1 and TRBJ1-4; maybe TRBD1 (6 bases). The CDR3 runs 16 residues. CDR1 MGHRA and CDR2 YSYEKL come from the germline V gene. DNA for the CDR3: TGCGCCAGCGGCCAAGGGGGGCCTCTAGCTAATGAAAAACTGTTTTTT. As protein: CASGQGGPLANEKLFF.

This clonotype has a handful of counts. This chain links TRBV20-1 with TRBJ1-1; TRBD1 is a possible D gene (5 bases). Trimming pared 6 bases from V and 11 bases from J, leaving 16 bases between. Germline V gene lookup returns CDR1 DFQATT and CDR2 SNEGSKA (reference sequence). The CDR3 totals 11 residues. CDR3 sequence: CSAGDGVGAFF. The DNA of the CDR3 is TGCAGTGCGGGGGATGGGGTAGGGGCTTTCTTT.

Regarding this clonotype: Compared with germline, one end of the junction differs, possibly owing to a read error. The chain combines TRBV20-1 with TRBJ1-2, with 8 nucleotides matching TRBD1. There are 14 residues in the CDR3. CDR1 and CDR2 (germline): DFQATT, SNEGSKA (reference sequence). CDR3 in amino acids: CSASTGGTNYSYTF. The CDR3 region has the DNA TGCAGTGCTAGTACAGGGGGGACGAACTATAGCTACACCTTC.

The chain links TRBV20-1 to TRBJ2-1; a weak D match, TRBD1 (7 bases). This CDR3 contains 15 residues. V dropped 5 bases and J dropped 2 bases, with 16 bases sitting between them. The germline V gene has CDR1 DFQATT and CDR2 SNEGSKA (reference sequence). The CDR3 loop reads CSAAGQTVPYNEQFF. The CDR3 DNA is TGCAGTGCTGCGGGACAGACAGTCCCCTACAATGAGCAGTTCTTC.

The rearrangement uses TRBV7-2 and TRBJ1-1, with D maybe TRBD1 (5 bases). The CDR3 spans 15 residues. V was pared by 5 bases and J by 0 bases, with 13 bases between. Germline-derived CDR1 and CDR2 are SGHTA and FQGNSA. CDR3 sequence reads: CASSTRQILNTEAFF. CDR3 in DNA: TGTGCCAGCAGCACGAGACAGATACTGAACACTGAAGCTTTCTTT.

This clonotype occurred many times. The rearrangement uses TRBV6-2 or TRBV6-3 and TRBJ2-4, with D perhaps TRBD1 or TRBD2 (6 bases each). V was clipped by 2 bases and J by 7 bases, with 15 bases between them. The CDR3 sequence is 15 residues long. Germline V gene data show CDR1 as MNHEY and CDR2 as SVGEGT. CDR3 sequence reads: CASSYGGSQGNIQYF. The CDR3 bases are TGTGCCAGCAGTTACGGGGGGTCTCAGGGGAACATTCAGTACTTC.